These 3 T cell receptor beta chains share one sample of origin, sequenced in a study of blood T cell repertoires in COVID-19. Assay used: immunoSEQ multiplex PCR; TCRdb lists only in-frame clones, some missing. The sample has fewer than 300,000 clones; 70% to 90% are singletons. The sequencing input was peripheral blood. Receptor source: a man aged 18 to 30 with active or convalescent COVID-19.

V is TRBV5-8 and J is TRBJ1-4; 9 bases are shared with TRBD1. The V gene's germline CDR1 is SGHTS and CDR2 YDEGEE. The CDR3 contains 14 residues. Trimming removed 4 bases from V and 14 bases from J; junction bases left unmatched: 12. Written as DNA, the CDR3 is TGTGCCAGCAGCGGGAGGGACAGGGTCTTTCGGCTGTTTTTT. Translated: CASSGRDRVFRLFF.

This chain uses TRBV29-1 with TRBJ2-7, with 7 bases matching TRBD1. In germline, CDR1 is SQVTM, CDR2 ANQGSEA. V lost 3 bases, J lost 5 bases, and 7 bases stayed unmatched. The CDR3 spans 13 residues. CDR3: CSVDVDRDHEQYF. The CDR3 DNA reads TGCAGCGTTGACGTCGACAGGGACCACGAGCAGTACTTC.

The chain links TRBV3-1 (or the pseudogene TRBV3-2) to TRBJ2-1, with 13 bases lining up with TRBD2. The CDR3 contains 15 residues. Germline CDR1 reads LGHDT; CDR2 reads YNNKEL (reference sequence). The CDR3 DNA reads as TGTGCACTAGCGGGGGGGCCTTGGACCTACAATGAGCAGTTCTTC. Translation gives CALAGGPWTYNEQFF.